The sequence of this TCR beta chain was determined in a study of blood T cells in healthy people across ages. Broader study findings: Both naive CD4+ cell counts and diversity were greater in long-lived donors than in aged donors.

Remarks on this clonotype: The antigen is unknown.

A minimum of 7 million PBMCs was isolated per sample. Combining a sample-barcoded 5' primer with a J-beta primer mix, a second PCR ran for roughly 6 to 12 cycles. Researchers report that a template-switch adaptor with 12 random nucleotides tagged each cDNA molecule. TCRdb independently ran MiXCR on the 5' RACE reads; one entry per CDR3 protein. The sample carries 650,000 to 700,000 distinct CDR3 sequences, 52% recorded once. V dropped 4 bases and J dropped 0; count of bases not matched to a gene: 6. Germline CDR1 and CDR2: SQVTM and ANQGSEA. The CDR3 covers 15 residues. The chain carries TRBV29-1 and TRBJ2-1; TRBD2 agrees at 7 bases. Sample: blood. The TCR comes from a woman older than 75 in good health. Here the CDR3 reads CSVASGDHSYNEQFF. Written as DNA, the CDR3 is TGCAGCGTTGCCAGCGGGGACCACTCCTACAATGAGCAGTTCTTC.